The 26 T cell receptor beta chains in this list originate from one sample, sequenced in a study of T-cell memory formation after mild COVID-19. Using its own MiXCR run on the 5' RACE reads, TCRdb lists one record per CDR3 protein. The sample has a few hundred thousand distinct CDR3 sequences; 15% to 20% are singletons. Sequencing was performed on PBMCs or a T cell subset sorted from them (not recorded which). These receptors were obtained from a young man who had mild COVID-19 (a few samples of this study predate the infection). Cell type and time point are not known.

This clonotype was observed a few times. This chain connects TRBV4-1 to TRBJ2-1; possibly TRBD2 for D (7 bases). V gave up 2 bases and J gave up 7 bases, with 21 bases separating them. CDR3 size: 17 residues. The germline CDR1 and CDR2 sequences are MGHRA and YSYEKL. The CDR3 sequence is CASSQSLGGGPENEQFF. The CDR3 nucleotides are TGCGCCAGCAGCCAAAGTCTCGGCGGGGGCCCCGAGAATGAGCAGTTCTTC.

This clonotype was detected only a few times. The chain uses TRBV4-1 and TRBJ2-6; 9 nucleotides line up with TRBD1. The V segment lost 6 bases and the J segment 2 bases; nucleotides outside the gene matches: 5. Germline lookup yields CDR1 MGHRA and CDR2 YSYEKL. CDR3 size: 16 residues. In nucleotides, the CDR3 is TGCGCCAGCAGACGGACAGGGGTAACTGGGGCCAACGTCCTGACTTTC. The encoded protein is CASRRTGVTGANVLTF.

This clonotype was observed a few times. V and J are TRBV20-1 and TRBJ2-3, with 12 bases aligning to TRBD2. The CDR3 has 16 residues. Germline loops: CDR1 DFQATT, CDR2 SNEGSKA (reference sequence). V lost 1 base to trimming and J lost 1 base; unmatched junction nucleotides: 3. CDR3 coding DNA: TGCAGTGCTAGAGCCACTAGCGGGGGGCGCACAGATACGCAGTATTTT. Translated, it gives CSARATSGGRTDTQYF.

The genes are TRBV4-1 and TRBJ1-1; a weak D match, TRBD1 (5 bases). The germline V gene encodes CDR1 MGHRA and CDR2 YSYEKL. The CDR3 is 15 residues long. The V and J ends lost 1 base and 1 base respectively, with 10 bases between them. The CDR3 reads CASSQVDGGNTEAFF. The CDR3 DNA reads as TGCGCCAGCAGCCAAGTCGATGGGGGGAACACTGAAGCTTTCTTT.

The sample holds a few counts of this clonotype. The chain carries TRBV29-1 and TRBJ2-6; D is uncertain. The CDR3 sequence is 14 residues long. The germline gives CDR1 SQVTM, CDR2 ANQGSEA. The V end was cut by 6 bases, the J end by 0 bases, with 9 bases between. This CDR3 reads CSVGTDSGANVLTF. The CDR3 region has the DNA TGCAGCGTCGGTACAGACTCTGGGGCCAACGTCCTGACTTTC.

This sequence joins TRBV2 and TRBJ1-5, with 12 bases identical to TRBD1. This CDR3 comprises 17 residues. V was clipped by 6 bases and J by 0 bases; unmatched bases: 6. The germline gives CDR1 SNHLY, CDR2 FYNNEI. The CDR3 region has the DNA TGTGCCAGCAGGCCGGGACAGGGGGCTTATAGCAATCAGCCCCAGCATTTT. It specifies CASRPGQGAYSNQPQHF.

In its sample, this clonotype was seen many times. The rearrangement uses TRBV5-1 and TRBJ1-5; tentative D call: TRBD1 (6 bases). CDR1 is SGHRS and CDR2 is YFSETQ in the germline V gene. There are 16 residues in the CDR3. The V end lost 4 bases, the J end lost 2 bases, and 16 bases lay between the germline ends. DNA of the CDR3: TGCGCCAGCAGCCCTGGGGGGGGCTTGGGCAATCAGCCCCAGCATTTT. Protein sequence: CASSPGGGLGNQPQHF. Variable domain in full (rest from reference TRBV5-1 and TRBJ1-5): KAGVTQTPRYLIKTRGQQVTLSCSPISGHRSVSWYQQTPGQGLQFLFEYFSETQRNKGNFPGRFSGRQFSNSRSEMNVSTLELGDSALYLCASSPGGGLGNQPQHFGDGTRLSIL.

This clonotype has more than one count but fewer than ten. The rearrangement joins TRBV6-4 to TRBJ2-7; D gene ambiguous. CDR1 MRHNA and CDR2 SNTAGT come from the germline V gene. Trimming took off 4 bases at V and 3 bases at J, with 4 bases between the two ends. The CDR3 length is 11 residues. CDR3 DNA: TGTGCCAGCAGTGCTCACTACGAGCAGTACTTC. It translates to CASSAHYEQYF.

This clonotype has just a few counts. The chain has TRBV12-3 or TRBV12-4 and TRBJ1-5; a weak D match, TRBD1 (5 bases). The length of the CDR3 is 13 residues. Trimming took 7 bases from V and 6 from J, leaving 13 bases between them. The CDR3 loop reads CASTIPGGQPQHF. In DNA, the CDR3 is TGTGCCAGCACCATCCCGGGGGGTCAGCCCCAGCATTTT.

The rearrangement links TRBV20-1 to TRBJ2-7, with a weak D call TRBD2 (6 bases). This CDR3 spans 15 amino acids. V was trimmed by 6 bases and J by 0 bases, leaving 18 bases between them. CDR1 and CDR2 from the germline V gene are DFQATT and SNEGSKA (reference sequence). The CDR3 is CSAPSRDSFSYEQYF. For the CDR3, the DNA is TGCAGTGCCCCCAGCCGGGACTCCTTCTCCTACGAGCAGTACTTC.

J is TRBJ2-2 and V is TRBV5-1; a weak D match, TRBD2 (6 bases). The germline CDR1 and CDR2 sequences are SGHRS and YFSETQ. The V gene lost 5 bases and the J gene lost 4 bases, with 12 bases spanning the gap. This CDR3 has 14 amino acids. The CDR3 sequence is CASRRDGITGELFF. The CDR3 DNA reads TGCGCCAGCAGGCGGGACGGCATCACCGGGGAGCTGTTTTTT. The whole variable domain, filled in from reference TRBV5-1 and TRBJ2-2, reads KAGVTQTPRYLIKTRGQQVTLSCSPISGHRSVSWYQQTPGQGLQFLFEYFSETQRNKGNFPGRFSGRQFSNSRSEMNVSTLELGDSALYLCASRRDGITGELFFGEGSRLTVL.

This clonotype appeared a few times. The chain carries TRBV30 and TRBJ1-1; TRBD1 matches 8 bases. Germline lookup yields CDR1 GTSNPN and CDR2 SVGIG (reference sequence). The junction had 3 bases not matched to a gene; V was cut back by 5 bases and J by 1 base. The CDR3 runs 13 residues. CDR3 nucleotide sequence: TGTGCCTGGGGGACAGGTGGGAACACTGAAGCTTTCTTT. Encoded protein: CAWGTGGNTEAFF.

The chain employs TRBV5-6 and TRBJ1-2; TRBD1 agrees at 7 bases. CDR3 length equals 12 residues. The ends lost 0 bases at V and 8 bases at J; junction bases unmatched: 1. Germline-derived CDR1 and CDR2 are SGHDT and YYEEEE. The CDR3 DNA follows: TGTGCCAGCAGCTTGGAACAGGGGGGCTACACCTTC. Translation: CASSLEQGGYTF.

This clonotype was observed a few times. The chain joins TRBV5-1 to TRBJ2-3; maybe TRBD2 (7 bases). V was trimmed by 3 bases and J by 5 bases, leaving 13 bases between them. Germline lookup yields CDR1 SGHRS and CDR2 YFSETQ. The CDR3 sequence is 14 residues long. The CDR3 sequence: CASSSGGAEDTQYF. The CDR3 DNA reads TGCGCCAGCAGCTCGGGGGGCGCGGAAGATACGCAGTATTTT.

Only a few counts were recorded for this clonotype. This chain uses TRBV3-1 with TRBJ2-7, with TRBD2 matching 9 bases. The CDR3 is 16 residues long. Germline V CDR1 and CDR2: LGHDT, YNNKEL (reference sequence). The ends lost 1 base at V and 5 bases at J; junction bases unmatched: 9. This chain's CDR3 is CASSQGGGLAIDEQYV. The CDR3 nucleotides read TGTGCCAGCAGCCAAGGGGGTGGACTAGCGATCGACGAGCAGTACGTC.

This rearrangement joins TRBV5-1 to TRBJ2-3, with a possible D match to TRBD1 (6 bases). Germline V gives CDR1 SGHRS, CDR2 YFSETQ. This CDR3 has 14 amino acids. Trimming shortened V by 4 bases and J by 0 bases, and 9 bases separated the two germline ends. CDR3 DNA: TGCGCCAGCAGCAGGGGGTCTAGCACAGATACGCAGTATTTT. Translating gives CASSRGSSTDTQYF.

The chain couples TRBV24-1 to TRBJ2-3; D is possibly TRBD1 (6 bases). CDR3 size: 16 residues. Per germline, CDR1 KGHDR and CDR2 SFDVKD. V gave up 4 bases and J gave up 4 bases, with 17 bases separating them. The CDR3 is CATSERTVEFPDTQYF. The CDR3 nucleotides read TGTGCCACCAGTGAGCGGACAGTTGAATTCCCAGATACGCAGTATTTT.

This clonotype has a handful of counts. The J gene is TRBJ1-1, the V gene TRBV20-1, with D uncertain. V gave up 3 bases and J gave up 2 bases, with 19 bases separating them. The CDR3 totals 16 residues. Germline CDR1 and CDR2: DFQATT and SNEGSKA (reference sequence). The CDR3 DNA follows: TGCAGTGCTAGGCCCTCCGCAGCCCCAGGAAACACTGAAGCTTTCTTT. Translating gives CSARPSAAPGNTEAFF.

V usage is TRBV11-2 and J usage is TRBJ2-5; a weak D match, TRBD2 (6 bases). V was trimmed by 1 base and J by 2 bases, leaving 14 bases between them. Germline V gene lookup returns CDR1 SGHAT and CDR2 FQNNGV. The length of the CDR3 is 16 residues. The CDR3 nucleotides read TGTGCCAGCAGCTTAGTCCCAGGGACTCTTCAAGAGACCCAGTACTTC. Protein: CASSLVPGTLQETQYF.

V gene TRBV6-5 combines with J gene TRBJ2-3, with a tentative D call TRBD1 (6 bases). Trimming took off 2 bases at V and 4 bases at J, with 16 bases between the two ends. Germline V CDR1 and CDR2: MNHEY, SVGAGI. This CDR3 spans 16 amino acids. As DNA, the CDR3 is TGTGCCAGCAGTTACCGGGGACACCCCTTGCCAGATACGCAGTATTTT. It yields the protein CASSYRGHPLPDTQYF.

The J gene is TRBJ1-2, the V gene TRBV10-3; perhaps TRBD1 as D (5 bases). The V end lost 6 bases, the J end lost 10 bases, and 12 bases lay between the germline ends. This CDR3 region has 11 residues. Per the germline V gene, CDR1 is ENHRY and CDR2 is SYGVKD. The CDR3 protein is CAIRDWGDYTF. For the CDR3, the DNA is TGTGCCATCAGGGACTGGGGGGACTACACCTTC.

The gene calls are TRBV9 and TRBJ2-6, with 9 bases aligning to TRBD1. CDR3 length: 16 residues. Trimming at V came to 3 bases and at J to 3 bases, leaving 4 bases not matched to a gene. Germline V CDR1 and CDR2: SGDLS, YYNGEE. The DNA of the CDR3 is TGTGCCAGCAGCGCAACAGGGGGCGGTGGGGCCAACGTCCTGACTTTC. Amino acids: CASSATGGGGANVLTF. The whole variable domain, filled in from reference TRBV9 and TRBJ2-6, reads DSGVTQTPKHLITATGQRVTLRCSPRSGDLSVYWYQQSLDQGLQFLIQYYNGEERAKGNILERFSAQQFPDLHSELNLSSLELGDSALYFCASSATGGGGANVLTFGAGSRLTVL.

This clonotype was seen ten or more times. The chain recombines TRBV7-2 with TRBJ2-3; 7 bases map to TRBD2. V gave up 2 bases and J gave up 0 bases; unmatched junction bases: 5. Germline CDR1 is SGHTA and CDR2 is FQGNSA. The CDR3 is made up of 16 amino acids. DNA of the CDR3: TGTGCCAGCAGCTTATGGGGGGGGACGAGCACAGATACGCAGTATTTT. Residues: CASSLWGGTSTDTQYF.

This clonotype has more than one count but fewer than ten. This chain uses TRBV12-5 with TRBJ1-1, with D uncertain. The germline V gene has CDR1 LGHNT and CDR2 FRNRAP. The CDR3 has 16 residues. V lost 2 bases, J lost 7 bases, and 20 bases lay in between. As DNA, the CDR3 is TGTGCTAGTGGTTTGCTTGTGGGAGGCCGTGGAGTTGAAGCTTTCTTT. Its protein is CASGLLVGGRGVEAFF.

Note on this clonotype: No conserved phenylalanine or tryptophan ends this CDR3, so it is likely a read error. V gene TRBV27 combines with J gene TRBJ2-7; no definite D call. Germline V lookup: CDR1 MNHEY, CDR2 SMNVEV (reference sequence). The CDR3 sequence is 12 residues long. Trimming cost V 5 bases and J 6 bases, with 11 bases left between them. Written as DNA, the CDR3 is TGTGCCAGCAGTCCCGGACGCAGCGAGCAGTACTTA. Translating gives CASSPGRSEQYL.

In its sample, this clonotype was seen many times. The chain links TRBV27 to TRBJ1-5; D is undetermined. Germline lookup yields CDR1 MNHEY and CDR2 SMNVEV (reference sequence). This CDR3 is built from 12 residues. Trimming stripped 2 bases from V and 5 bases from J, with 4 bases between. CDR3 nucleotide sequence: TGTGCCAGCAGTTTACGGGATCAGCCCCAGCATTTT. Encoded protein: CASSLRDQPQHF.